One sample yielded the 10 T cell receptor beta chains listed below, sequenced in a study of blood T cells in healthy people across ages. A second PCR, run for 7 to 11 cycles, used a sample-barcoded 5' primer plus a J-beta primer mix. TCRdb itself ran the 5' RACE reads through MiXCR, one entry per CDR3 protein. This sample carries 800,000 to 950,000 distinct CDR3 sequences, roughly 29% of them seen once, and the ten largest clones take about a tenth. This same sample was also part of a study on T cells of mothers and their children.

Material for sequencing was blood. The receptors here all came from a woman between 40 and 50 years old in good health.

This clonotype was detected only a few times. The chain employs TRBV6-2 or TRBV6-3 and TRBJ2-1; perhaps TRBD1 as D (6 bases). Germline V gene lookup returns CDR1 MNHEY and CDR2 SVGEGT. CDR3 length: 13 residues. V was trimmed by 10 bases and J by 7 bases, leaving 17 bases between them. The CDR3 sequence: CANRSAGENEQFF. The CDR3 DNA reads as TGTGCCAACAGATCCGCAGGGGAGAATGAGCAGTTCTTC.

This clonotype was detected many times. The chain recombines TRBV12-3 or TRBV12-4 with TRBJ1-2; D unresolved. The V and J ends lost 2 bases and 7 bases respectively, with 5 bases between them. This CDR3 spans 11 amino acids. CDR3 protein: CASSLPGGYTF. DNA for the CDR3: TGTGCCAGCAGTTTACCGGGTGGCTACACCTTC.

This clonotype has only a few counts. V gene TRBV6-2 or TRBV6-3 combines with J gene TRBJ2-1; no clear D gene. V was trimmed by 1 base and J by 9 bases, leaving 19 bases between them. The germline CDR1 and CDR2 sequences are MNHEY and SVGEGT. The CDR3 is 16 residues long. DNA for the CDR3: TGTGCCAGCAGTTACTTGGGCAGTAAGATTGGCGGTGAGCAGTTCTTC. Protein product: CASSYLGSKIGGEQFF.

This clonotype turned up a few times. Possible read error: a much larger clone is one base away. This chain links TRBV7-9 with TRBJ2-1, with TRBD2 matching over 11 bases. This CDR3 has 15 amino acids. The germline gives CDR1 SEHNR, CDR2 FQNEAQ (reference sequence). J was trimmed by 9 bases and V by 11 bases; bases with no gene match: 15. The CDR3 reads CARIPSGGSKAEQFF. The CDR3 nucleotides read TGTGCCCGCATCCCTAGCGGGGGGTCCAAGGCTGAGCAGTTCTTC.

This clonotype appeared many times. J is TRBJ2-1 and V is TRBV20-1; 8 positions agree with TRBD1. Trimming took 5 bases from V and 7 from J; bases not matched to a gene: 10. This CDR3 has 14 amino acids. In germline, CDR1 is DFQATT, CDR2 SNEGSKA (reference sequence). Here the CDR3 reads CSAHDRGSWNEQFF. CDR3 nucleotide sequence: TGCAGTGCTCACGACAGGGGTTCTTGGAATGAGCAGTTCTTC.

This clonotype was picked up many times. The J gene is TRBJ1-2, the V gene TRBV27; D not resolved. This CDR3 comprises 14 residues. The V gene lost 0 bases and the J gene lost 2 bases, with 7 bases spanning the gap. Per germline, CDR1 MNHEY and CDR2 SMNVEV (reference sequence). The CDR3 sequence: CASSLSAGNYGYTF. Here the CDR3 DNA reads TGTGCCAGCAGTTTATCGGCGGGGAACTATGGCTACACCTTC.

About this clonotype itself: A much larger clone lies one base from this, so it may be a read error. V is TRBV29-1 and J is TRBJ2-7, with TRBD1 matching over 7 bases. V trimming: 1 base; J trimming: 2 bases; junction bases outside the gene matches: 5. The CDR3 has 14 residues. CDR1 and CDR2 from the germline V gene are SQVTM and ANQGSEA. The CDR3 loop is CSVEGTGHPYEQYF. CDR3 sequence (DNA): TGCAGCGTTGAAGGGACAGGCCATCCCTACGAGCAGTACTTC.

This rearrangement joins TRBV28 to TRBJ2-7, with TRBD1 matching over 10 bases. The CDR3 runs to 13 residues. Germline V lookup: CDR1 MDHEN, CDR2 SYDVKM. Germline trimming cut 10 bases from V and 4 bases from J; bases unmatched to any gene: 7. The CDR3 loop is CAISDRGLYEQYF. In DNA form, the CDR3 reads TGTGCCATTTCCGACAGGGGGCTATACGAGCAGTACTTC.

This clonotype came up many times. This chain links TRBV4-1 with TRBJ2-7, with 7 bases identical to TRBD1. After removal of 5 bases from V and 3 bases from J, the junction contained 7 bases not matched to a gene. The germline CDR1 and CDR2 sequences are MGHRA and YSYEKL. This CDR3 spans 14 amino acids. The CDR3 DNA is TGCGCCAGCAGCTCCCTGACAGGGAGCTACGAGCAGTACTTC. Translation: CASSSLTGSYEQYF.

This sequence joins TRBV5-1 and TRBJ2-1, with a weak D call TRBD2 (6 bases). Germline assignment: CDR1 SGHRS and CDR2 YFSETQ. The CDR3 is 14 residues long. With 4 bases removed from V and 5 bases from J, the gap between germline ends came to 13 bases. The CDR3 bases are TGCGCCAGCAGCGCTACTAGCACCGACAATGAGCAGTTCTTC. It encodes CASSATSTDNEQFF.